A selection of T cell receptor beta chains follows, all from one sample in a study of blood T cell repertoires in COVID-19. The protocol was immunoSEQ multiplex PCR, while the TCRdb copy is restricted to in-frame clones and leaves out a portion. Of 200,000 to 250,000 clones in the sample, around 81% were seen once. The sequencing sample was made of PBMCs or T cells enriched from blood (not recorded which). These receptors were obtained from a woman in her 50s with acute COVID-19. Both conserved end residues are part of each CDR3. D genes are given only for firm matches. Clone size is stated in some rows and not others, as once, few, many or a class when expanded.

j_gene	abundance	v_gene	d_gene	CDR3nt	CDR3aa
TRBJ1-1	NA	TRBV15	TRBD1	TGTGCCACCAGCAAGAGGACAGGTCTGAACACTGAAGCTTTCTTT	CATSKRTGLNTEAFF
TRBJ2-7	NA	TRBV11-3	NA	TGTGCCAGCAGCTTAGACGGTGTCGAGCAGTACTTC	CASSLDGVEQYF
TRBJ1-1	NA	TRBV28	TRBD1	TGTGCCAGCAGTACCCGGACAGGGTGGTTTTCTGAAGCTTTCTTT	CASSTRTGWFSEAFF
TRBJ1-5	NA	TRBV4-1	TRBD1	TGCGCCAGCAGCCAAGATCAAGACAGGGGGCGTCAGCCCCAGCATTTT	CASSQDQDRGRQPQHF
TRBJ1-1	few	TRBV5-1	NA	TGCGCCAGCAGCCCAATACACCCGGGAGAGGGACGGACGAACACTGAAGCTTTCTTT	CASSPIHPGEGRTNTEAFF
TRBJ1-2	NA	TRBV19	NA	TGTGCCAGTAGAGGGGAGGGTAACTATGGCTACACCTTC	CASRGEGNYGYTF
TRBJ2-1	NA	TRBV5-4	NA	TGTGCCAGCAGCGTTGGTGGGGGGGCAGGTCCCTACAATGAGCAGTTCTTC	CASSVGGGAGPYNEQFF
TRBJ2-1	NA	TRBV18	NA	TGTGCCAGCTCACCACCGGGCATACAGATGTCCAATGAGCAGTTCTTC	CASSPPGIQMSNEQFF
TRBJ1-1	NA	TRBV11-3	TRBD1	TGTGCCAGCAGCCGAGGCGGGACAGGGACTGAAGCTTTCTTT	CASSRGGTGTEAFF
TRBJ1-1	NA	TRBV25-1	NA	TGTGCCAGCAGTCGGTATGACCAGGAGAACACTGAAGCTTTCTTT	CASSRYDQENTEAFF
TRBJ1-2	NA	TRBV6-2/TRBV6-3	NA	TGTGCCAGCAGTTACGGTGGGCCCCCCGAGTATGGCTACACCTTC	CASSYGGPPEYGYTF
TRBJ2-1	NA	TRBV7-2	TRBD2	TGTGCCAGCAGCTTGGCGGGAGCCGGTTTCTACAATGAGCAGTTCTTC	CASSLAGAGFYNEQFF
TRBJ1-4	NA	TRBV4-1	NA	TGCGCCAGCAGCCAAGATTCACTGCATATGGGACATGCAACTAATGAAAAACTGTTTTTT	CASSQDSLHMGHATNEKLFF
TRBJ2-5	NA	TRBV9	TRBD2	TGTGCCAGCAGCGGGACTAGCTTCGAGACCCAGTACTTC	CASSGTSFETQYF
TRBJ1-2	few	TRBV2	NA	TGTGCCAGCAACAAGGACAGCGCGATTTCCACCTTC	CASNKDSAISTF
TRBJ2-1	NA	TRBV7-3	NA	TGTGCCAGCAGCTTTTCCGTTGAGCATGAGCAGTTCTTC	CASSFSVEHEQFF
TRBJ2-3	NA	TRBV5-1	TRBD2	TGCGCCAGCAGCACCTTAGCGGGAGGTGCAGATACGCAGTATTTT	CASSTLAGGADTQYF
TRBJ2-7	NA	TRBV27	TRBD1	TGTGCCAGCAGTTTACGACAGGGCACATCCTACGAGCAGTACTTC	CASSLRQGTSYEQYF
TRBJ1-4	NA	TRBV6-1	TRBD1	TGTGCCAGCAGTGAATTTTGGGACAGGGACCTGTTTTTT	CASSEFWDRDLFF
TRBJ2-3	once	TRBV11-2	TRBD2	TGTGCCAGCAGCTTAGTAGCCGGGAGGAGCACAGATACGCAGTATTTT	CASSLVAGRSTDTQYF
TRBJ1-2	NA	TRBV27	NA	TGTGCCAGCAGTCGACAGGCTAACTATGGCTACACCTTC	CASSRQANYGYTF
TRBJ2-3	NA	TRBV27	NA	TGTGCCAGCAGTTGGGGCGGTCATATCACAGATACGCAGTATTTT	CASSWGGHITDTQYF
TRBJ1-6	NA	TRBV12-3/TRBV12-4	NA	TGTGCCAGCAGCCGCAAAGCGTCACCCCTCCACTTT	CASSRKASPLHF
TRBJ1-1	NA	TRBV5-6	NA	TGTGCCAGCAGCTTGGAGCCCCGGTTGAACACTGAAGCTTTCTTT	CASSLEPRLNTEAFF
TRBJ2-5	NA	TRBV30	NA	TGTGCCTGGAGTGCGTCTAACCAAGAGACCCAGTACTTC	CAWSASNQETQYF
TRBJ2-7	NA	TRBV6-5	NA	TGTGCCAGCAGTTACTCAAGTCAGGTAGTCTACGAGCAGTACTTC	CASSYSSQVVYEQYF
TRBJ2-5	NA	TRBV7-3	TRBD2	TGTGCCAGCAGCCGTAGCGGGGGAGAGACCCAGTACTTC	CASSRSGGETQYF
TRBJ2-3	few	TRBV28	TRBD2	TGTGCCAGCAGTACCCCCGGGAGGGCGCGGACAGATACGCAGTATTTT	CASSTPGRARTDTQYF
TRBJ1-2	NA	TRBV19	NA	TGTGCCAGCGTGATGGGGCACACCCCAAACTATGGCTACACCTTC	CASVMGHTPNYGYTF
TRBJ1-1	NA	TRBV7-9	NA	TGTGCCAGCAGCTTAGCGTCGGTGAACACTGAAGCTTTCTTT	CASSLASVNTEAFF
TRBJ2-1	NA	TRBV3-1/TRBV3-2	NA	TGTGCCAGCAGCCAAGATATTCCCTACAATGAGCAGTTCTTC	CASSQDIPYNEQFF
TRBJ2-1	NA	TRBV5-1	TRBD1	TGCGCCAGCAGCTTCCGGGACAGTGGCTACAATGAGCAGTTCTTC	CASSFRDSGYNEQFF
TRBJ2-5	NA	TRBV9	TRBD1	TGTGCCAGCAGCGGTGGGGACAGGATCCAAGAGACCCAGTACTTC	CASSGGDRIQETQYF
TRBJ2-3	NA	TRBV29-1	NA	TGCAGCGTTCGAACTTCTTACGGACTAAATACGCAGTATTTT	CSVRTSYGLNTQYF
TRBJ1-1	once	TRBV27	TRBD1	TGTGCCAGCAGTACCACGCTGACAGGGGGCGGCACTGAAGCTTTCTTT	CASSTTLTGGGTEAFF
TRBJ1-6	NA	TRBV6-5	TRBD1	TGTGCCAGCAGTCCCCGGGACAGAGTTTCACCCCTCCACTTT	CASSPRDRVSPLHF
TRBJ2-6	NA	TRBV7-2	NA	TGTGCCACCGGGGCTGGGGCCAACGTCCTGACTTTC	CATGAGANVLTF
TRBJ2-2	NA	TRBV7-2	TRBD2	TGTGCCAGCAGCTTAGTTGCGGGGGTCACCGGGGAGCTGTTTTTT	CASSLVAGVTGELFF
TRBJ2-4	NA	TRBV6-5	NA	TGTGCCAGCATGGAGCAGCAAAACATTCAGTACTTC	CASMEQQNIQYF
TRBJ2-2	NA	TRBV7-2	NA	TGTGCCAGCAGCTTCCGGGACACTAACACCGGGGAGCTGTTTTTT	CASSFRDTNTGELFF
TRBJ1-4	NA	TRBV5-6	NA	TGTGCCAGCAGCGCCCAGGGTTCAACTAATGAAAAACTGTTTTTT	CASSAQGSTNEKLFF
TRBJ2-1	NA	TRBV7-3	TRBD2	TGTGCCAGCAGCTTAGGACTAGCGGACTACAATGAGCAGTTCTTC	CASSLGLADYNEQFF
TRBJ1-1	NA	TRBV7-9	TRBD1	TGTGCCAGCCCACGACAGGGAGTTATGAACACTGAAGCTTTCTTT	CASPRQGVMNTEAFF
TRBJ2-3	NA	TRBV11-2	NA	TGTGCCAGCAGCAAAACCGGACTCTCCGCCGGAGATGATACGCAGTATTTT	CASSKTGLSAGDDTQYF
TRBJ1-2	NA	TRBV2	TRBD1	TGTGCCAGCAGCCCCCGGACAGGAGGTCATGGCTACACCTTC	CASSPRTGGHGYTF
TRBJ2-1	few	TRBV3-1/TRBV3-2	TRBD2	TGTGCCAGCAGCCCCAGAGAGTCTAGCGGGGGTAATGAGCAGTTCTTC	CASSPRESSGGNEQFF
TRBJ1-6	NA	TRBV25-1	TRBD1	TGTGCCAGCAGTGAATATGGAAGAGACAGGGTCCACTTT	CASSEYGRDRVHF
TRBJ2-1	once	TRBV29-1	NA	TGCAGCGTTAGGCCAGGTCGTGGCAATGAGCAGTTCTTC	CSVRPGRGNEQFF
TRBJ2-6	NA	TRBV19	TRBD1	TGTGCCAGTAGTATACCGGGACAGATAATCTCTGGGGCCAACGTCCTGACTTTC	CASSIPGQIISGANVLTF
TRBJ1-4	NA	TRBV7-8	TRBD1	TGTGCCAGCAGCGGAGAGGGGGCGGTTACTAATGAAAAACTGTTTTTT	CASSGEGAVTNEKLFF